Listed below are T cell receptor beta chains from one sample, sequenced in a study of high-grade serous ovarian cancer treatment subgroups. Data came from immunoSEQ multiplex PCR; TCRdb stores just in-frame clones and leaves some out. This sample has fewer than 1,000 clones, with almost 70% found just once. The sequenced sample consisted of tumor tissue. The source is a human donor with high-grade serous ovarian cancer. Both conserved end residues are part of each CDR3. D genes are given only for firm matches. The size of a clone is reported for some rows only, either as once, few or many, or as a class for expanded clones.

V gene	clone size	D gene	J gene	CDR3 protein	CDR3 DNA
TRBV19	.	TRBD2	TRBJ2-1	CASSIERTSGSYNEQFF	TGTGCCAGTAGTATAGAGAGGACTAGCGGGAGTTACAATGAGCAGTTCTTC
TRBV7-2	.	.	TRBJ2-2	CASTQRGTFNTGELFF	TGTGCCAGCACCCAAAGGGGGACATTTAACACCGGGGAGCTGTTTTTT
TRBV10-3	.	.	TRBJ2-7	CAISPPGDEQYF	TGTGCCATCAGTCCCCCGGGGGACGAGCAGTACTTC
TRBV7-6	.	TRBD2	TRBJ2-1	CASSPGGSYNEQFF	TGTGCCAGCAGCCCCGGGGGGTCCTACAATGAGCAGTTCTTC
TRBV7-8	.	TRBD1	TRBJ2-7	CASSRGQGVEQYF	TGTGCCAGCAGCCGCGGACAGGGGGTCGAGCAGTACTTC
TRBV19	.	.	TRBJ2-3	CASSIIGGTPTDTQYF	TGTGCCAGTAGTATAATTGGGGGGACCCCCACAGATACGCAGTATTTT
TRBV6-5	.	.	TRBJ1-2	CASSYSSGSGYTF	TGTGCCAGCAGTTACTCGTCAGGGTCCGGCTACACCTTC
TRBV6-5	.	TRBD2	TRBJ2-7	CASSQLAGAHEQYF	TGTGCCAGCAGCCAACTAGCGGGAGCCCACGAGCAGTACTTC
TRBV29-1	large	TRBD1	TRBJ2-1	CSVEGLGQGPYNEQFF	TGCAGCGTTGAGGGGCTGGGACAGGGTCCCTACAATGAGCAGTTCTTC
TRBV11-3	few	TRBD2	TRBJ2-3	CASSSWTSGGISDTQYF	TGTGCCAGCAGCTCCTGGACTAGCGGGGGGATATCAGATACGCAGTATTTT
TRBV2	.	TRBD1	TRBJ2-7	CASSEGTGGNEQYF	TGTGCCAGCAGTGAAGGGACAGGGGGCAACGAGCAGTACTTC
TRBV5-1	.	TRBD1	TRBJ2-7	CASSTGQGGSYEQYF	TGCGCCAGCAGCACAGGACAGGGGGGGAGCTACGAGCAGTACTTC
TRBV5-1	.	.	TRBJ2-3	CASSLEAASTDTQYF	TGCGCCAGCAGCTTGGAGGCAGCTAGCACAGATACGCAGTATTTT
TRBV7-6	.	TRBD2	TRBJ2-3	CASSLVPPQRGGADTQYF	TGTGCCAGCAGCTTAGTACCGCCCCAGCGGGGGGGGGCGGATACGCAGTATTTT
TRBV6-5	.	.	TRBJ2-1	CASSYGGLNNEQFF	TGTGCCAGCAGTTACGGTGGACTAAACAATGAGCAGTTCTTC
TRBV4-3	.	.	TRBJ1-2	CASSSNGAANYGYTF	TGCGCCAGCAGTTCAAACGGAGCAGCTAACTATGGCTACACCTTC
TRBV25-1	.	TRBD1	TRBJ2-1	CASSATGAHNEQFF	TGTGCCAGCAGTGCGACAGGGGCCCACAATGAGCAGTTCTTC
TRBV20-1	once	.	TRBJ2-7	CSATDGYEQYF	TGCAGTGCAACGGACGGCTACGAGCAGTACTTC
TRBV27	.	TRBD2	TRBJ2-1	CASSTGRLAGYNEQFF	TGTGCCAGCAGCACAGGGAGACTAGCGGGGTACAATGAGCAGTTCTTC
TRBV30	.	.	TRBJ1-6	CAWGRTDNSPLHF	TGTGCCTGGGGGAGGACAGATAATTCACCCCTCCACTTT
TRBV19	.	.	TRBJ1-1	CASSPQGSSNTEAFF	TGTGCCAGTAGTCCCCAGGGGTCGTCGAACACTGAAGCTTTCTTT
TRBV5-5	.	.	TRBJ1-1	CASSWGGQTNTEAFF	TGTGCCAGCAGCTGGGGGGGTCAGACGAACACTGAAGCTTTCTTT
TRBV19	few	TRBD1	TRBJ1-5	CASSFGTAEPQHF	TGTGCCAGTAGTTTCGGGACAGCCGAGCCCCAGCATTTT
TRBV7-9	.	.	TRBJ2-2	CASSLGPGPTGELFF	TGTGCCAGCAGCTTAGGCCCCGGACCAACCGGGGAGCTGTTTTTT
TRBV7-9	.	.	TRBJ2-7	CASTGQRSYEQYF	TGTGCCAGCACGGGACAACGCTCCTACGAGCAGTACTTC
TRBV16	.	TRBD1	TRBJ1-6	CASRWDRGLGSPLHF	TGTGCCAGCAGATGGGACAGGGGTTTGGGTTCACCCCTCCACTTT
TRBV7-6	.	TRBD2	TRBJ2-7	CASSFLGGSTGREQYF	TGTGCCAGCAGCTTTCTCGGGGGGTCCACTGGCCGGGAGCAGTACTTC
TRBV9	.	TRBD2	TRBJ2-1	CASSVEGLALNEQFF	TGTGCCAGCAGCGTAGAGGGACTAGCGTTGAATGAGCAGTTCTTC
TRBV5-1	.	.	TRBJ1-2	CASSANYGYTF	TGCGCCAGCAGCGCGAACTATGGCTACACCTTC